The 11 T cell receptor beta chains below were found in one sample sequenced in a study of T cell responses to AZD1222 COVID-19 vaccine. Some clones are missing from TCRdb's copy, which holds only in-frame ones; the method was immunoSEQ multiplex PCR. The sample includes fewer than 150,000 clones, around 89% of them seen just once. The sequencing used peripheral blood, collected 28 days after the second AZD1222 dose. These receptors originate from an adult who received the AZD1222 COVID-19 vaccine.

Concerning this clone itself: The junction departs from the called germline gene at one end, perhaps through a read error. This chain connects TRBV11-3 to TRBJ2-7, with D perhaps matching TRBD2 (5 bases). CDR3 length: 12 residues. The germline gives CDR1 SGHNT, CDR2 YENEEA. CDR3 sequence reads: CASSAWGEALHF. CDR3 coding DNA: TGTGCCAGCAGCGCCTGGGGAGAGGCTCTACACTTC.

The table lists this clone with a count of one. The gene calls are TRBV6-5 and TRBJ2-3; D is uncertain. CDR3 length equals 13 residues. The germline V and J ends were trimmed by 2 bases and 5 bases, with 8 bases remaining between them. CDR1 MNHEY and CDR2 SVGAGI come from the germline V gene. For the CDR3, the DNA is TGTGCCAGCAGTTACGCCCTTCTAGATACGCAGTATTTT. It translates to CASSYALLDTQYF.

The CDR3 here is CASSPWTSFDEQYF. DNA for the CDR3: TGTGCCAGCTCACCCTGGACGTCGTTCGACGAGCAGTACTTC. The chain has TRBV18 and TRBJ2-7; D remains unclear. The V gene lost 3 bases and the J gene lost 5 bases, with 14 bases spanning the gap. The CDR3 loop spans 14 amino acids. CDR1 and CDR2 from the germline V gene are KGHSH and LQKENI.

This chain joins TRBV6-5 and TRBJ1-1, with unresolved D. Trimming pared 0 bases from V and 4 bases from J, leaving 9 bases between. Germline CDR1 MNHEY, CDR2 SVGAGI. The CDR3 runs 14 residues. CDR3 DNA sequence: TGTGCCAGCAGTTACTCGACCGTTGCCACTGAAGCTTTCTTT. Translation: CASSYSTVATEAFF.

The rearrangement uses TRBV3-1 (or the pseudogene TRBV3-2) and TRBJ2-1; the D gene could be TRBD1 or TRBD2 (5 bases each). Germline V gene lookup returns CDR1 LGHDT and CDR2 YNNKEL (reference sequence). V lost 4 bases and J 10 bases, leaving 17 bases between the germline ends. This CDR3 comprises 14 residues. In DNA form, the CDR3 reads TGTGCCAGCAGCCCCGGGACCCTCGTGGGGGAGCAGTTCTTC. This sequence encodes CASSPGTLVGEQFF.

Only one count was recorded for this clone. This chain uses TRBV5-5 with TRBJ2-5; 7 nucleotides agree with TRBD2. Germline lookup yields CDR1 SGHKS and CDR2 YYEKEE (reference sequence). With 5 bases clipped from V and 4 bases from J, the junction kept 8 bases outside the gene matches. This CDR3 is 14 amino acids long. CDR3 sequence reads: CASSGGGQGETQYF. In DNA, the CDR3 is TGTGCCAGCAGTGGGGGAGGGCAGGGAGAGACCCAGTACTTC.

The V gene is TRBV30, the J gene TRBJ2-5, with D maybe TRBD2 (6 bases). V was cut by 4 bases and J by 2 bases, with 11 bases left in between. CDR1 is GTSNPN and CDR2 is SVGIG in the germline V gene (reference sequence). This CDR3 is built from 13 residues. The CDR3 DNA sequence: TGTGCCTGGACCATACTAGCTCAAGAGACCCAGTACTTC. Encoded protein: CAWTILAQETQYF.

This chain connects TRBV5-1 to TRBJ2-5; D gene ambiguous. V dropped 2 bases and J dropped 1 base, with 9 bases sitting between them. Germline V gene sequence: CDR1 SGHRS, CDR2 YFSETQ. This CDR3 spans 14 amino acids. Here the CDR3 reads CASSFLGGQETQYF. CDR3 in DNA: TGCGCCAGCAGCTTTCTAGGCGGCCAAGAGACCCAGTACTTC.

The J gene is TRBJ2-6, the V gene TRBV19; 7 bases line up with TRBD1. J was trimmed by 0 bases and V by 4 bases; bases with no gene match: 3. The CDR3 extends over 16 amino acids. The germline V gene encodes CDR1 LNHDA and CDR2 SQIVND (reference sequence). CDR3: CASSTGTASGANVLTF. Written as DNA, the CDR3 is TGTGCCAGTAGTACCGGGACAGCCTCTGGGGCCAACGTCCTGACTTTC.

The gene calls are TRBV6-1 and TRBJ1-1, with D perhaps TRBD1 (6 bases). V was shortened by 4 bases and J by 1 base, with 16 bases between the two germline ends. The CDR3 extends over 16 amino acids. Germline V gene sequence: CDR1 MNHNS, CDR2 SASEGT. CDR3 sequence reads: CASSGGQPIGNTEAFF. CDR3 sequence (DNA): TGTGCCAGCAGTGGAGGACAGCCTATAGGGAACACTGAAGCTTTCTTT.

The chain combines TRBV27 with TRBJ2-7, with D hard to call. Germline assignment: CDR1 MNHEY and CDR2 SMNVEV (reference sequence). V was shortened by 5 bases and J by 3 bases, with 14 bases between the two germline ends. The CDR3 is 14 residues long. CDR3 DNA: TGTGCCAGCAGTCCCAGCGTGAGAGGCTACGAGCAGTACTTC. Translating gives CASSPSVRGYEQYF.